The entry that follows covers one TCR beta chain sequence. Its antigen is still unknown. These data come from a study of T-cell reconstitution after alpha-beta-depleted transplantation in children. Study-wide results and limits: Roughly two months post-transplant, alpha-beta T cells reportedly originated from several hundred graft clones that had expanded. At day 60, the high TCRbeta diversity found in some patients originated from recipient T cells and thymic progenitors that had survived.

Unique molecular identifiers were incorporated when the TCRbeta library was constructed. TCRdb re-derived calls from the PCR reads in MiXCR, one entry per CDR3 protein. The sample lists 450,000 to 600,000 distinct CDR3 sequences, around 13% occurring once. This CDR3 is built from 15 residues. Trimming cost V 7 bases and J 0 bases, with 19 bases left between them. Per the germline V gene, CDR1 is SQVTM and CDR2 is ANQGSEA. The genes are TRBV29-1 and TRBJ2-7; maybe TRBD1 (5 bases). The TCR was taken from a male patient between 10 and 17 years old who had a stem cell transplant for acute myeloid leukemia, so the T cells may come from the graft donor. This specimen was PBMCs, mostly from graft donor cells, taken 360 days after TCRalphabeta/CD19-depleted stem cell transplant. CDR3 coding DNA: TGCAGCGCGAAAAATACAGGCTCAAGCTCCTACGAGCAGTACTTC. It yields the protein CSAKNTGSSSYEQYF.